This TCR beta chain was sequenced for a study of CD8+CD57+ T cells in acquired aplastic anemia. In the study overall: As sequenced from healthy donors, CD4+ cells averaged about 9.8 million reads.

Study-level results: Significance was not reached for CD8+ Simpson's diversity between patients and controls. Shared by patients and controls, around 27 CD8+ CDR3s were abundant in patients.

TCR beta VDJ and CDR3 profiles were obtained from a genomic DNA template. A single record per CDR3 protein comes from TCRdb applying MiXCR to the reads. The data hold some 200,000 distinct CDR3 sequences, with around 60% observed a single time. Regarding this clonotype: Its antigen is as yet unknown.

Sequencing was performed on sorted CD4+, CD8+, or CD8+CD57+ T cells (not recorded which) from PBMCs. This TCR derives from a human donor in good health.

CDR3 loop: CSAAIERGGPSEQFF. CDR3 sequence (DNA): TGCAGTGCTGCCATCGAGCGGGGGGGCCCGAGTGAGCAGTTCTTC. This chain links TRBV20-1 with TRBJ2-1; 10 bases match TRBD2. Germline-derived CDR1 and CDR2 are DFQATT and SNEGSKA (reference sequence). Trimming took 5 bases from V and 9 from J; bases not matched to a gene: 13. The CDR3 length is 15 residues.